Presented here are 5 T cell receptor beta chains from one specimen sequenced in a study of cytomegalovirus exposure and HLA in healthy donors. PCR amplification relied on 60 Vbeta primers (plus 13 Jbeta primers). Profiled with immunoSEQ multiplex PCR; TCRdb holds only in-frame clones, not every one. The sample holds approximately 260,000 clones, roughly 81% seen once. Sequenced material: PBMCs. The receptors come from a woman aged 40 to 49 in good health and CMV-seropositive.

CDR3 loop: CASSESRGNEQFF. The CDR3 DNA reads TGTGCCAGCAGTGAAAGTCGGGGGAATGAGCAGTTCTTC. The chain employs TRBV6-1 and TRBJ2-1; tentative D call: TRBD2 (6 bases). The CDR3 has 13 residues. Trimming took 2 bases from V and 7 from J, leaving 9 bases between them. Germline loops: CDR1 MNHNS, CDR2 SASEGT.

V gene TRBV27 combines with J gene TRBJ2-6, with no clear D. Trimming cost V 4 bases and J 0 bases, with 7 bases left between them. Germline V gene sequence: CDR1 MNHEY, CDR2 SMNVEV (reference sequence). There are 15 residues in the CDR3. In DNA form, the CDR3 reads TGTGCCAGCAGTTCCCTAATCTCTGGGGCCAACGTCCTGACTTTC. Residues: CASSSLISGANVLTF.

This chain uses TRBV7-9 with TRBJ2-7, with D tentatively TRBD1 (5 bases). Germline CDR1 and CDR2: SEHNR and FQNEAQ (reference sequence). V was pared by 3 bases and J by 0 bases, with 9 bases between. The CDR3 is 14 amino acids. CDR3 protein: CASSLADSSYEQYF. In nucleotides, the CDR3 is TGTGCCAGCAGCTTGGCAGACAGCTCCTACGAGCAGTACTTC.

The chain joins TRBV13 to TRBJ2-1, with a tentative D call TRBD1 (5 bases). The ends were cut back, 1 base at V and 1 base at J, with 11 bases in the middle. CDR3 size: 16 residues. Germline V gene sequence: CDR1 PRHDT, CDR2 FYEKMQ (reference sequence). DNA for the CDR3: TGTGCCAGCAGCTTAGTTTCAGACAGTTCCTACAATGAGCAGTTCTTC. Amino acid sequence: CASSLVSDSSYNEQFF.

This clone occurred a few times. The rearrangement joins TRBV28 to TRBJ2-7, with D perhaps TRBD2 (6 bases). There are 15 residues in the CDR3. V was shortened by 2 bases and J by 7 bases, with 18 bases between the two germline ends. Germline V gives CDR1 MDHEN, CDR2 SYDVKM. DNA of the CDR3: TGTGCCAGCAGTTTAGGGGGGACCCCCTTAGGTGAGCAGTACTTC. Its protein is CASSLGGTPLGEQYF. Full variable domain (missing parts from reference TRBV28 and TRBJ2-7): DVKVTQSSRYLVKRTGEKVFLECVQDMDHENMFWYRQDPGLGLRLIYFSYDVKMKEKGDIPEGYSVSREKKERFSLILESASTNQTSMYLCASSLGGTPLGEQYFGPGTRLTVT.